The 18 T cell receptor beta chains given below trace back to one sample, sequenced in a study of shared clonotypes between healthy human individuals. The data were produced by immunoSEQ multiplex PCR, yet TCRdb's version contains in-frame clones alone and is incomplete. This sample yields 2 million to 2.5 million clones, of which under 97% are seen a single time; 0.1% to 0.15% belongs to the top ten. Material for sequencing was naive CD4+ T cells sorted from blood. Stated subset: CD45RA+ positively selected. These receptors originate from a man aged 18 to 30 in good health.

About this clone itself: The sample has other DNA sequences that encode this CDR3 too. J is TRBJ2-7 and V is TRBV5-6, with 7 positions matching TRBD1. Germline-derived CDR1 and CDR2 are SGHDT and YYEEEE. CDR3 length: 14 amino acids. V was pared by 0 bases and J by 4 bases, with 4 bases of the junction left unmatched. The CDR3 nucleotides read TGTGCCAGCAGCTTGGGTAGGGGGCGGTACGAGCAGTACTTC. Residues: CASSLGRGRYEQYF.

CDR3 in DNA: TGCGCCAGCAGCTCCCAGGAGGGACTTTACGAGCAGTACTTC. Residues: CASSSQEGLYEQYF. The rearrangement joins TRBV5-1 to TRBJ2-7, with D possibly matching TRBD2 (6 bases). The V and J ends lost 3 bases and 4 bases respectively, with 14 bases between them. The V gene's germline CDR1 is SGHRS and CDR2 YFSETQ. This CDR3 spans 14 amino acids.

CDR3 nucleotides: TGTGCCTGGAGTGGCACGTCTGAGCAGTTCTTC. Translation gives CAWSGTSEQFF. The J gene is TRBJ2-1, the V gene TRBV30; D unclear. V was clipped by 1 base and J by 9 bases, with 7 bases between them. The length of the CDR3 is 11 residues. Germline CDR1 GTSNPN, CDR2 SVGIG (reference sequence).

This rearrangement joins TRBV6-1 to TRBJ2-7; 8 bases line up with TRBD2. CDR1 and CDR2 (germline): MNHNS, SASEGT. The CDR3 covers 13 residues. Trimming at V came to 10 bases and at J to 1 base, leaving 6 bases not matched to a gene. CDR3 region: CATSGSWSYEQYF. DNA for the CDR3: TGTGCCACCAGCGGGAGTTGGTCCTACGAGCAGTACTTC.

This clone was recorded only once. The chain recombines TRBV11-2 with TRBJ1-1, with D tentatively TRBD1 (5 bases). Germline CDR1 reads SGHAT; CDR2 reads FQNNGV. The CDR3 has 14 amino acids. V was clipped by 1 base and J by 7 bases, with 13 bases between them. CDR3 loop: CASSLGAGPYEAFF. CDR3 DNA: TGTGCCAGCAGCTTAGGTGCGGGACCATATGAAGCTTTCTTT.

The chain carries TRBV5-1 and TRBJ1-4, with D tentatively TRBD1 (6 bases). The CDR3 extends over 15 amino acids. The V end lost 4 bases, the J end lost 5 bases, and 15 bases lay between the germline ends. Germline V gives CDR1 SGHRS, CDR2 YFSETQ. CDR3 in DNA: TGCGCCAGCAGCCTGGGGGCTGGGCAGAATGAAAAACTGTTTTTT. It is translated as CASSLGAGQNEKLFF.

The rearrangement joins TRBV4-3 to TRBJ2-7, with D maybe TRBD1 (6 bases). Germline CDR1 is LGHNA and CDR2 is YSLEER. Deletions cut 5 bases from V and 3 bases from J, with 14 bases between. The CDR3 has 14 amino acids. The CDR3 DNA follows: TGCGCCAGCAGCTTGGGGGCTCCGGGCTACGAGCAGTACTTC. Its translation is CASSLGAPGYEQYF.

The rearrangement uses TRBV2 and TRBJ2-7; weak D call: TRBD2 (5 bases). V was clipped by 7 bases and J by 5 bases, with 21 bases between them. This CDR3 contains 15 residues. Per germline, CDR1 SNHLY and CDR2 FYNNEI. The CDR3 nucleotides read TGTGCCAGCACCAGAGAACGGGGTAGGAGCGACGAGCAGTACTTC. This gives the protein CASTRERGRSDEQYF.

The chain couples TRBV29-1 to TRBJ2-3; 8 bases are a match to TRBD2. Germline values: CDR1 SQVTM, CDR2 ANQGSEA. The CDR3 covers 16 residues. V was pared by 0 bases and J by 1 base, with 6 bases of the junction left unmatched. Here the CDR3 DNA reads TGCAGCGTTGAAGATCGTGGTAGCGGGGGCACAGATACGCAGTATTTT. It codes for CSVEDRGSGGTDTQYF.

The chain combines TRBV5-6 with TRBJ2-7; 8 bases agree with TRBD1. Per the germline V gene, CDR1 is SGHDT and CDR2 is YYEEEE. V lost 3 bases, J lost 2 bases, and 7 bases stayed unmatched. CDR3 length equals 15 residues. The CDR3 sequence: CASSSATGVTYEQYF. As DNA, the CDR3 is TGTGCCAGCAGCTCAGCGACAGGGGTGACCTACGAGCAGTACTTC.

The gene calls are TRBV28 and TRBJ2-7; weak D call: TRBD2 (5 bases). The CDR3 length is 13 residues. Between the trimmed V and J ends, which lost 7 bases and 6 bases, there was a span of 16 bases. CDR1 and CDR2 from the germline V gene are MDHEN and SYDVKM. In DNA, the CDR3 is TGTGCCAGCACCTATAATTCGGGGTTCGAGCAGTACTTC. Its protein product is CASTYNSGFEQYF. The variable domain in full, with the rest retrieved from reference TRBV28 and TRBJ2-7, is DVKVTQSSRYLVKRTGEKVFLECVQDMDHENMFWYRQDPGLGLRLIYFSYDVKMKEKGDIPEGYSVSREKKERFSLILESASTNQTSMYLCASTYNSGFEQYFGPGTRLTVT.

Worth noting for this clone: Other DNA sequences in the same sample also yield this CDR3. The CDR3 region is CASSPRWETQYF. CDR3 coding DNA: TGTGCCAGCAGCCCCCGGTGGGAGACCCAGTACTTC. The rearrangement links TRBV7-2 to TRBJ2-5, with no clear D. CDR3 size: 12 residues. Trimming left V 5 bases short and J 5 bases short, with 9 bases between. Germline V CDR1 and CDR2: SGHTA, FQGNSA.

The chain carries TRBV7-9 and TRBJ2-1, with TRBD2 identical over 9 bases. CDR3 size: 16 residues. Germline V gene lookup returns CDR1 SEHNR and CDR2 FQNEAQ (reference sequence). V trimming: 3 bases; J trimming: 4 bases; junction bases outside the gene matches: 7. The CDR3 DNA reads as TGTGCCAGCAGCTTTAGCGGGAGAACCACATACAATGAGCAGTTCTTC. This codes for CASSFSGRTTYNEQFF.

The rearrangement links TRBV7-2 to TRBJ1-3; TRBD1 might be the D (5 bases). V gave up 1 base and J gave up 0 bases, with 10 bases separating them. The CDR3 has 16 amino acids. Per the germline V gene, CDR1 is SGHTA and CDR2 is FQGNSA. The chain's CDR3 is CASSLVRGYSGNTIYF. DNA of the CDR3: TGTGCCAGCAGCTTAGTCCGGGGCTACTCTGGAAACACCATATATTTT. The whole variable domain, filled in from reference TRBV7-2 and TRBJ1-3, reads GAGVSQSPSNKVTEKGKDVELRCDPISGHTALYWYRQSLGQGLEFLIYFQGNSAPDKSGLPSDRFSAERTGGSVSTLTIQRTQQEDSAVYLCASSLVRGYSGNTIYFGEGSWLTVV.

J is TRBJ2-7 and V is TRBV7-8, with a weak D call TRBD2 (6 bases). The V and J ends lost 4 bases and 2 bases respectively, with 12 bases between them. This CDR3 is built from 14 residues. CDR1 and CDR2 (germline): SGHVS, FQNEAQ. CDR3 bases: TGTGCCAGCAGCTCGCGGGGCTCCACCTACGAGCAGTACTTC. It codes for CASSSRGSTYEQYF.

This CDR3 reads CASSPGGRGGAQTQYF. CDR3 DNA sequence: TGCGCCAGCAGCCCGGGTGGACGGGGGGGGGCGCAGACCCAGTACTTC. The chain recombines TRBV5-1 with TRBJ2-5, with 8 bases identical to TRBD2. J was trimmed by 6 bases and V by 4 bases; bases with no gene match: 14. CDR3 length: 16 amino acids. Germline V gene lookup returns CDR1 SGHRS and CDR2 YFSETQ.

The chain is built from TRBV6-6 and TRBJ2-4; TRBD1 is a possible D gene (6 bases). The V and J ends lost 7 bases and 0 bases respectively, with 10 bases between them. The CDR3 has 14 amino acids. In germline, CDR1 is MNHNY, CDR2 SVGAGI (reference sequence). CDR3 sequence (DNA): TGTGCCAGCAAGGGGGAACTAGCCAAAAACATTCAGTACTTC. Translation: CASKGELAKNIQYF.

J is TRBJ2-1 and V is TRBV5-1; TRBD1 aligns across 9 bases. The germline CDR1 and CDR2 sequences are SGHRS and YFSETQ. There are 17 residues in the CDR3. V shed 1 base, J shed 5 bases, and the junction held 10 bases outside the gene matches. The CDR3 DNA reads as TGCGCCAGCAGCTTGAATGCCTTGGGGACAGGGCACAATGAGCAGTTCTTC. Amino acid sequence: CASSLNALGTGHNEQFF. Using reference TRBV5-1 and TRBJ2-1 for the parts outside the CDR3, the full variable domain is KAGVTQTPRYLIKTRGQQVTLSCSPISGHRSVSWYQQTPGQGLQFLFEYFSETQRNKGNFPGRFSGRQFSNSRSEMNVSTLELGDSALYLCASSLNALGTGHNEQFFGPGTRLTVL.